This T cell receptor (beta chain) emerged from a study of T cell responses to AZD1222 COVID-19 vaccine. The method was immunoSEQ multiplex PCR; TCRdb's version includes in-frame clones alone and lacks a portion of them. The sample has approximately 94,000 clones; less than 90% are singletons. The length of the CDR3 is 13 residues. V was cut by 1 base and J by 6 bases, with 13 bases left in between. Per germline, CDR1 GTSNPN and CDR2 SVGIG (reference sequence). This TCR was recovered from an adult in good health. The sequencing used peripheral blood, collected on day 0 of AZD1222 vaccination. The chain links TRBV30 to TRBJ2-7; the D gene is possibly TRBD1 (5 bases). In nucleotides, the CDR3 is TGTGCCTGGAGTGACAGGTTGCTCGGCGAGCAGTACTTC. Amino acids: CAWSDRLLGEQYF.